Included here is one TCR beta chain sequence, with context. The antigen remains unidentified. Clones were sequenced by immunoSEQ multiplex PCR, and TCRdb holds only the in-frame ones, with some missing. The sample contains 70,000 or so clones, more than 75% of which appear only once. The data were obtained in a study of OX40 agonist ivuxolimab in advanced cancers. Looking at the study overall: The mean age was approximately 56 years, ranging from about 23 to 79, with more than 70% of participants male. Earlier anti-PD-1, anti-PD-L1 or anti-CTLA-4 therapy was permitted; 30% to 45% had received some.

Study conclusions and caveats: More expanded clones were found, on average, in CD8+ than in CD4+ T cells.

V gave up 3 bases and J gave up 7 bases, with 10 bases separating them. The length of the CDR3 is 14 residues. CDR1 is MNHEY, CDR2 SMNVEV, per germline (reference sequence). Patients had blood sampled at baseline and again on cycle 4 day 1 and cycle 7 day 1. This receptor was taken from an adult with an advanced solid tumor such as melanoma, head and neck, liver or kidney cancer. The sequenced sample was CD4+ or CD8+ T cells sorted from blood, obtained in a trial of the OX40 agonist ivuxolimab. The rearrangement uses TRBV27 and TRBJ1-6; D is possibly TRBD1 (5 bases). Here the CDR3 DNA reads TGTGCCAGCAGTTTCGGCCAGGGCAATTCACCCCTCCACTTT. Translation: CASSFGQGNSPLHF.